This is a list of T cell receptor beta chains from one sample in a study of regulatory T cells in long-lasting Graves disease. TCRdb redid the calling of the multiplex PCR reads with MiXCR, one entry per CDR3 protein. This repertoire shows 300,000 to 450,000 distinct CDR3 sequences, 15% to 17% found once; its top ten account for around a fifth. The sequences come from peripheral blood mononuclear cells (PBMCs), collected at new diagnosis, from a patient treated with antithyroid drugs. All receptors derive from a female donor with Graves disease. CDR3s include the opening cysteine and the closing phenylalanine or tryptophan. The D gene is left open where the match is weak. Size values are once, few and many counts, or a class for expanded clones, and some rows have none.

>TRBV7-9|NA|TRBD2|TRBJ2-1
TGTGCCAGCAGCTTAGGCACTAGCGGGGGTACCGACAATGAGCAGTTCTTC
CASSLGTSGGTDNEQFF
>TRBV6-5|many|NA|TRBJ1-1
TGTGCCAGCAGTTACTATCCAGATATGAACACTGAAGCTTTCTTT
CASSYYPDMNTEAFF
>TRBV2|NA|NA|TRBJ2-7
TGTGCCGCCAAGCCGGAGTCTATCTCCTACGAGCAGTACTTC
CAAKPESISYEQYF
>TRBV19|many|NA|TRBJ1-5
TGTGCCAGTAATGACTGGGGGAATCAGCCCCAGCATTTT
CASNDWGNQPQHF
>TRBV7-9|NA|NA|TRBJ1-2
TGTGCCAGCAGCTTAGACGAGAGTGGAATTAACTATGGCTACACCTTC
CASSLDESGINYGYTF
>TRBV5-1|NA|TRBD2|TRBJ2-1
TGCGCCAGCAGCTTCAATTCCGGGACTAGCGGGGGGGCGGGTAATGAGCAGTTCTTC
CASSFNSGTSGGAGNEQFF
>TRBV20-1|many|NA|TRBJ2-3
TGCAGTGCTCCCCAACGGGCAGATACGCAGTATTTT
CSAPQRADTQYF
>TRBV12-3/TRBV12-4|many|NA|TRBJ1-2
TGTGCCAGCAGTTTAAGGCGTCGATCCCCATCGTGGGGCTACACCTTC
CASSLRRRSPSWGYTF
>TRBV3-1|NA|NA|TRBJ1-5
TGTGCCAGCAGCCATGGGGACACCGACAATCAGCCCCAGCATTTT
CASSHGDTDNQPQHF
>TRBV29-1|many|TRBD2|TRBJ2-1
TGCAGCGTTGACAGCGGGAGCTCCTACAATGAGCAGTTCTTC
CSVDSGSSYNEQFF
>TRBV7-9|NA|TRBD1|TRBJ2-1
TGTGCCAGCAGGATCCTAGACAGGGCCGCCCACAATGAGCAGTTCTTC
CASRILDRAAHNEQFF
>TRBV28|many|NA|TRBJ2-6
TGTGCCAGCAGCTTAGGTTCTGGGGCCAACGTCCTGACTTTC
CASSLGSGANVLTF
>TRBV27|many|NA|TRBJ1-6
TGTGCCAGCAGCAAAGGACCCCTGTCACCCCTCCACTTT
CASSKGPLSPLHF
>TRBV5-1|NA|TRBD2|TRBJ2-7
TGCGCCAGCAGCTTGTCTTGGCTAGCGGGAGCATACGAGCAGTACTTC
CASSLSWLAGAYEQYF
>TRBV25-1|many|TRBD1|TRBJ2-7
TGTGCCAGCAGTGGGACAGGGAGGATCCACGAGCAGTACTTC
CASSGTGRIHEQYF
>TRBV20-1|many|NA|TRBJ1-5
TGCAGTGCTAGAGACCAAAATAGGGGGTTACGCAATCAGCCCCAGCATTTT
CSARDQNRGLRNQPQHF
>TRBV6-1|NA|NA|TRBJ1-4
TGTGCCAGCAGTGCAACGGGTGCAACTAATGAAAAACTGTTTTTT
CASSATGATNEKLFF